This entry describes one T cell receptor (beta chain). Random hexamers were used to reverse transcribe the RNA input (about 0.45 to 1 ug). TCRdb processed the immunoSEQ multiplex PCR reads anew with MiXCR; each CDR3 protein has one entry. The profile shows approximately 120,000 distinct CDR3 sequences, 90% to 95% of them singletons. This record comes from a study of CD8 T cells in Susac syndrome. The TCR originated in a human donor in good health. The sequencing sample was made of CD4+ T cells from PBMCs.

The CDR3 loop reads CASSPGQGRGSTEAFF. DNA of the CDR3: TGTGCCAGCAGCCCAGGACAGGGGAGGGGTAGCACTGAAGCTTTCTTT. The chain employs TRBV7-2 and TRBJ1-1, with 9 positions matching TRBD1. CDR3 size: 16 residues. V shed 5 bases and J 4 bases; nucleotides not matched to a gene: 11. Germline values: CDR1 SGHTA, CDR2 FQGNSA.